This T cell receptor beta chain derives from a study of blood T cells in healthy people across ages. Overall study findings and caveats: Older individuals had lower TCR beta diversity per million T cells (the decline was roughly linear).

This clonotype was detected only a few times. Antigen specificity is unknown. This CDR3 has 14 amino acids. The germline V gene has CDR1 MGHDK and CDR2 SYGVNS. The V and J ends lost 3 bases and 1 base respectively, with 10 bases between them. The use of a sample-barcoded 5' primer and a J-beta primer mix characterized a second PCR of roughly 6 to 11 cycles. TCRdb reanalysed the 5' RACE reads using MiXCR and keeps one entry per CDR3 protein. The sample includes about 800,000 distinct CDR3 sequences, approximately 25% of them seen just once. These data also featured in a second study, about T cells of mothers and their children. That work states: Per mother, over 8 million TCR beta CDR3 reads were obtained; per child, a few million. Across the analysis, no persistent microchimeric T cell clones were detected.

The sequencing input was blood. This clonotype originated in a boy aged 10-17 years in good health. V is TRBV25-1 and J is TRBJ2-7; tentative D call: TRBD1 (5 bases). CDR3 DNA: TGTGCCAGCAGTGATGGCAGGGCTTCCTACGAGCAGTACTTC. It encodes CASSDGRASYEQYF.